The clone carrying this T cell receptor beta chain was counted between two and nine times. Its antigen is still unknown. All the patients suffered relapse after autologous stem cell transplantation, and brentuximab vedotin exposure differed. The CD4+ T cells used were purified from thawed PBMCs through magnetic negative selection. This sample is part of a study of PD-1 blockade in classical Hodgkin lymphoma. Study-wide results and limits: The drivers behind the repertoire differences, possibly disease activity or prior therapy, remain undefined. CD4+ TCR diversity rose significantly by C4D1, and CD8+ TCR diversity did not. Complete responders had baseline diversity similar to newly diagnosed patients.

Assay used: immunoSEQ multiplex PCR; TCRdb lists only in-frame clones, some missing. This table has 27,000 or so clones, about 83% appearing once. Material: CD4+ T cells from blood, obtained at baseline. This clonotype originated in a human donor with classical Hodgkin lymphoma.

In nucleotides, the CDR3 is TGTGCCAGCAGCCCGTGGACAGGGCGGGGGAATTCACCCCTCCACTTT. Protein: CASSPWTGRGNSPLHF. This chain connects TRBV5-6 to TRBJ1-6, with TRBD1 matching 8 bases. The CDR3 spans 16 residues. The trim removed 4 bases at V and 7 bases at J, leaving 10 bases unmatched. The germline gives CDR1 SGHDT, CDR2 YYEEEE.